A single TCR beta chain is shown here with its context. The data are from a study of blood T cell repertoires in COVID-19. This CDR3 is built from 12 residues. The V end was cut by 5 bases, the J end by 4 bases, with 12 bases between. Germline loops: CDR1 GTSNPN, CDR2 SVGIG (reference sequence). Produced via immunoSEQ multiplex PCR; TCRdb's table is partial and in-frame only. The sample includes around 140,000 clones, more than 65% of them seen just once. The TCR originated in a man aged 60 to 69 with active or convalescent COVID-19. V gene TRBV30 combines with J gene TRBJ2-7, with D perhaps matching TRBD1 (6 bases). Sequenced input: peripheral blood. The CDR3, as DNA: TGTGCCTGGGGAAAGGACAGTTACGAGCAGTACTTC. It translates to CAWGKDSYEQYF.